Sequencing of this T cell receptor (beta chain) was carried out in a study of beta chain features in type 1 diabetes. General observations from the study: Highly expressing activated T cells could be over-counted with a cDNA template. Among patients with Type 1 diabetes, TCRB CDR3s were moderately but significantly shorter in every one of the four CD4+ subsets. Patients with type 1 diabetes carried fewer insertions and had more deletions at their VDJ junctions.

Purities over 95% were achieved in all sorted populations. CDR3 length: 14 residues. The germline gives CDR1 LNHDA, CDR2 SQIVND (reference sequence). J lost 9 bases, V lost 7 bases, and 10 bases had no gene match. Expressed TCRB transcripts were sequenced because the entire RNA isolate underwent reverse transcription. Clones were sequenced by immunoSEQ multiplex PCR, and TCRdb holds only the in-frame ones, with some missing. The sample holds fewer than 650,000 clones, around 15% seen once. Concerning this clone: Its antigen is not known.

The chain has TRBV19 and TRBJ2-7; TRBD2 matches 12 bases. The sequenced material came from naive CD4+ T cells from blood. The receptor was derived from a man aged 18 to 35 in good health. The CDR3 region has the DNA TGTGCCAGTATGTCGACTAGCGGGAGTAAGGTGCAGTACTTC. The encoded protein is CASMSTSGSKVQYF.